This T cell receptor beta chain originates from a study of shared clonotypes between healthy human individuals (TCRdb year 2020). A note on the overall study: The cohort included three men and a couple of women between 18 and 49 years of age. Per donor, three plates each were used for CD4 naive and CD4 memory, two for CD8 naive, and one for CD8 memory. To estimate repertoire size and how much clonotypes are shared between individuals, the study performed deep sequencing of blood TCR repertoires from roughly five healthy adults. To increase sequencing depth and limit assay-specific biases, TCR repertoire library preparation and sequencing were carried out by different laboratories using diverse techniques. Each donor's leukapheresis produced roughly between about 0.9 and 9.5 billion PBMCs.

The donors were healthy, HIV-negative adults with no recently reported acute infections or vaccinations. Every donor was a Caucasian adult living in Nashville, Tennessee, USA. CD4+ T cells were enriched by magnetic negative selection; naive cells were then positively selected on CD45RA, and the negative fraction formed the memory subset. After blood collection by leukapheresis, PBMCs were isolated using Ficoll-Histopaque density gradient centrifugation and then cryopreserved in the vapor phase of liquid nitrogen. Analytical flow cytometry was used to check the purity and quantity of every magnetically sorted T cell population. Genomic DNA was isolated from each sorted fraction and quantified by UV absorbance on a Nanodrop 2000c. A word on this clone: It has no known antigen specificity. The sample holds no much larger clone one base away, and base qualities are not on file. The sample holds other DNA sequences that translate to the same CDR3.

TCR CDR3 regions were amplified from genomic DNA by multiplex PCR using the deep immunoSEQ assay. Genomic DNA extracted from each cell subset was distributed evenly over all wells of several immunoSEQ 96-well plates, and each plate served as one replicate. For sorted subsets, about 0.2 ug genomic DNA, equal to about 30,000 T cell genomes, was loaded into each replicate PCR. Purified libraries were quantified with a Qubit 3.0 fluorometer, sized on a Bioanalyzer 2100, and re-quantified with the KAPA Library Quantification kit. Each immunoSEQ 96-well plate was sequenced on its own single-read 150-cycle Illumina NextSeq 550 flow cell. Per the authors' processing: Because only junctional sequences without quality scores were contained in the immunoSEQ output, filtering matching that applied to full-length reads could not be performed. Sequences were annotated with PyIR, a Python wrapper for IgBLAST v1.9, using IMGT germline references to assign V/J genes and CDR3. Reads were filtered out if the reads had weak V/J assignments (E-value above 1e-6), no CDR3, stop codons, out-of-frame junctions, or ambiguous translated residues. A V3J clonotype was defined by an identical inferred V gene, J gene, and CDR3 amino acid sequence. To compute the percentage overlap between repertoires, the number of shared unique clonotypes was divided by the size of the smaller repertoire. Three approaches were used to assess repertoire richness: RTK rarefaction, the Chao1 estimator, and Recon v2.1 estimates of unobserved clonotypes. For all TCRbeta clonotypes obtained by the gDNA method from a handful of donors, generation probabilities were computed with OLGA. The table comes from immuneACCESS by way of TCRdb, which keeps in-frame sequences with V and J called. Part of the clones is missing from these tables; in studies checked, under half for an unresolved V gene and the rest for unknown reasons. From that table come the V and J calls and clone size; the DNA was used to work out D and trimming. Here the sample has roughly 2 million clones; 85% to 95% occur a single time. Jointly, the top ten make up approximately 0.13% of the sample.

Study-wide findings and limitations: Across a handful of donors, roughly 5.1% of naive CD4, 3.5% of naive CD8, under 2.5% of memory CD4, and about 0.44% of memory CD8 clonotypes were shared. Sampling was limited to blood, and TCR repertoires in tissue likely differ from TCR repertoires in blood. Incomplete sequencing was indicated by rarefaction of sorted-subset datasets, despite the large sequencing depth. Based on pairwise subsampling, the degree of clonotype sharing among donors was expected to be affected by sequencing depth. Compared with non-shared clonotypes, clonotypes shared by all four sorted-subset donors had higher generation probabilities. The genetic and exposure-history diversity represented was limited by the small number of donors. Naive subsets generally had larger estimated clonotype richness than memory subsets.

The sequence was obtained from a man aged 18 to 30 in good health. The sample comprised naive CD4+ T cells sorted from blood. The cell subset or site label for this specimen denotes: CD45RA+ positively selected.

CDR3 loop: CASSPGTGRYEQYF. The nucleotide sequence is given as TGTGCCAGCAGTCCTGGGACAGGGAGGTACGAGCAGTACTTC. The chain links TRBV6-5 with TRBJ2-7; TRBD1 aligns with 9 central bases. As encoded in the germline V gene, CDR1 is MNHEY while CDR2 is SVGAGI. Inclusive of the bounding cysteine and phenylalanine, the CDR3 is 14 residues long. Here the CDR3 DNA is all that survives: 42 bases in frame from base 1. V lost 5 bases and J lost 4 bases, and the count of bases not matched to a germline gene is 6.